The 14 T cell receptor beta chains below all came from one sample that was sequenced in a study of immune evolution from preneoplasia to lung adenocarcinoma. Sequencing was performed with immunoSEQ multiplex PCR; in TCRdb, only in-frame clones are kept and a portion is missing. The data contain approximately 4,200 clones, 78% of them singletons. Sample: FFPE adjacent normal lung tissue. These TCRs come from a donor older than 65 with lung adenocarcinoma.

The chain carries TRBV2 and TRBJ2-5; either TRBD1 or TRBD2 may fit D (5 bases each). In germline, CDR1 is SNHLY, CDR2 FYNNEI. Trimming stripped 3 bases from V and 2 bases from J, with 13 bases between. This CDR3 spans 15 amino acids. The CDR3 nucleotides are TGTGCCAGCAGTGAGACCGGGACGGAACAAGAGACCCAGTACTTC. Translating it yields CASSETGTEQETQYF.

The chain carries TRBV5-6 and TRBJ1-1; possible D gene TRBD1, 6 bases. Trimming cost V 0 bases and J 0 bases, with 9 bases left between them. The CDR3 totals 15 residues. The germline V gene has CDR1 SGHDT and CDR2 YYEEEE. CDR3 region: CASSLVGGLNTEAFF. The CDR3 bases are TGTGCCAGCAGCTTGGTTGGGGGCTTGAACACTGAAGCTTTCTTT.

This clone was recorded only once. The chain carries TRBV18 and TRBJ1-5; 7 nucleotides agree with TRBD1. This CDR3 region has 18 residues. The V gene's germline CDR1 is KGHSH and CDR2 LQKENI. The V segment lost 4 bases and the J segment 3 bases; nucleotides outside the gene matches: 15. DNA of the CDR3: TGTGCCAGCTCACTAACGATGCCTGACAGGGTCTACAATCAGCCCCAGCATTTT. Its protein is CASSLTMPDRVYNQPQHF.

This clone appeared a few times. The chain joins TRBV30 to TRBJ1-2; D possibly corresponds to TRBD1 (5 bases). Between the trimmed V and J ends, which lost 0 bases and 4 bases, there was a span of 18 bases. Germline V gene data show CDR1 as GTSNPN and CDR2 as SVGIG (reference sequence). The CDR3 spans 16 residues. DNA of the CDR3: TGTGCCTGGAGTGTGAGCGCAGGGTGGACCCTCTATGGCTACACCTTC. Translation: CAWSVSAGWTLYGYTF.

The J gene is TRBJ1-3, the V gene TRBV11-3; 7 bases align to TRBD1. Germline V gene sequence: CDR1 SGHNT, CDR2 YENEEA. Trimming removed 6 bases from V and 0 bases from J; junction bases left unmatched: 5. The CDR3 has 15 amino acids. CDR3 DNA sequence: TGTGCCAGCAGTCAACAGGGGCTCTCTGGAAACACCATATATTTT. It translates to CASSQQGLSGNTIYF.

The genes are TRBV6-5 and TRBJ2-7; D not resolved. The CDR3 is made up of 13 amino acids. V shed 5 bases and J shed 3 bases, with 11 bases lying between them. Germline assignment: CDR1 MNHEY and CDR2 SVGAGI. The CDR3: CASSRGASYEQYF. In nucleotides, the CDR3 is TGTGCCAGCAGTAGAGGTGCCAGCTACGAGCAGTACTTC.

This clone was counted a single time. The rearrangement joins TRBV18 to TRBJ2-1; maybe TRBD2 (5 bases). The V end lost 5 bases, the J end lost 0 bases, and 8 bases lay between the germline ends. This CDR3 contains 14 residues. Germline V CDR1 and CDR2: KGHSH, LQKENI. For the CDR3, the DNA is TGTGCCAGCTCAGGACGGGGCTCCTACAATGAGCAGTTCTTC. Translation gives CASSGRGSYNEQFF.

The CDR3 DNA follows: TGCGCCAGCAGCCAAGGGACAGGGGGGACTGAAGCTTTCTTT. Its protein is CASSQGTGGTEAFF. V and J are TRBV5-1 and TRBJ1-1, with 11 positions matching TRBD1. There are 14 residues in the CDR3. The V gene end was trimmed by 4 bases and the J gene end by 5 bases; junction bases not matched to a gene: 4. Germline CDR1 is SGHRS and CDR2 is YFSETQ.

J is TRBJ2-1 and V is TRBV5-1, with TRBD1 matching 7 bases. The germline V gene encodes CDR1 SGHRS and CDR2 YFSETQ. The J segment lost 8 bases and the V segment lost 4 bases, leaving 9 bases of the junction unmatched. This CDR3 spans 14 amino acids. The CDR3 nucleotides are TGCGCCAGCAGCGACAAATCCACAGGGGATGAGCAGTTCTTC. Translation: CASSDKSTGDEQFF.

This sequence joins TRBV11-2 and TRBJ2-3; TRBD2 matches 8 bases. This CDR3 region has 16 residues. Germline V gives CDR1 SGHAT, CDR2 FQNNGV. The V and J ends lost 5 bases and 1 base, in that order; junction bases with no gene match: 8. The CDR3 sequence: CASSPHSGMRTDTQYF. The CDR3 DNA is TGTGCCAGCAGCCCTCATAGCGGGATGCGCACAGATACGCAGTATTTT.

Concerning this clone: At one end the junction does not follow the germline gene, possibly because of a read error. This sequence joins TRBV29-1 and TRBJ2-2; possibly TRBD2 for D (6 bases). Germline CDR1 is SQVTM and CDR2 is ANQGSEA. There are 13 residues in the CDR3. The CDR3: CSARDFEHRGAVF. The CDR3 region has the DNA TGCAGCGCCCGGGACTTCGAACACCGGGGAGCTGTTTTT.

The chain links TRBV15 to TRBJ2-5; a possible D gene is TRBD1 (5 bases). With 0 bases removed from V and 1 base from J, the gap between germline ends came to 6 bases. The CDR3 runs 14 residues. Per germline, CDR1 LNHNV and CDR2 YYDKDF (reference sequence). CDR3 DNA: TGTGCCACCAGCAGAGACAGGGCCCAAGAGACCCAGTACTTC. It yields the protein CATSRDRAQETQYF.

This clone has more than one count but fewer than ten. The V gene is TRBV27, the J gene TRBJ1-4; the D gene is possibly TRBD1 (5 bases). CDR3 size: 14 residues. The V gene lost 4 bases and the J gene lost 7 bases, with 13 bases spanning the gap. Germline V lookup: CDR1 MNHEY, CDR2 SMNVEV (reference sequence). This chain's CDR3 is CASSYRGKGEKLFF. The CDR3 DNA sequence: TGTGCCAGCAGTTACCGGGGCAAGGGTGAAAAACTGTTTTTT.

This clone was seen once. The chain uses TRBV5-1 and TRBJ2-2; D call uncertain. Trimming pared 5 bases from V and 2 bases from J, leaving 13 bases between. The CDR3 is made up of 15 amino acids. Germline CDR1 SGHRS, CDR2 YFSETQ. This chain's CDR3 is CASSDQPYNTGELFF. The DNA of the CDR3 is TGCGCCAGCAGTGATCAGCCCTATAACACCGGGGAGCTGTTTTTT.